A selection of T cell receptor beta chains follows, all from one sample in a study of Ad26.COV2.S vaccination and SARS-CoV-2 variants. Some clones are missing from TCRdb's copy, which holds only in-frame ones; the method was immunoSEQ multiplex PCR. The profile shows a few hundred thousand clones, approximately 88% of them singletons. The sequences come from peripheral blood, collected in a trial of Ad26.COV2.S vaccine versus placebo. The source of these receptors is a person between 18 and 65 years old who received the Ad26.COV2.S COVID-19 vaccine or a placebo. Both conserved end residues are part of each CDR3. The D gene is left open where the match is weak. Clone size is not always given. Where it is, it says once, few, many or a class for expanded clones.

.	TRBJ1-2	TRBV4-2	.	TGTGCCAGCAGCCAAGACCCAGGAGCTAACTATGGCTACACCTTC	CASSQDPGANYGYTF
.	TRBJ1-2	TRBV5-4	once	TGTGCCAGCAGCTTACGGACGGTCTATGGCTACACCTTC	CASSLRTVYGYTF
TRBD2	TRBJ2-7	TRBV5-1	.	TGCGCCAGCAAAAGTAGCGGGGGGGTTTACGAGCAGTACTTC	CASKSSGGVYEQYF
.	TRBJ1-5	TRBV6-2/TRBV6-3	.	TGTGCCAGCAGTTACTCGACGGGAGCTATCAATCAGCCCCAGCATTTT	CASSYSTGAINQPQHF
TRBD1	TRBJ2-1	TRBV6-5	.	TGTGCCAGCAGTTCGACAGGGGAGCAGTTCTTC	CASSSTGEQFF
TRBD1	TRBJ2-6	TRBV25-1	.	TGTGCCAGCAGTGACGGGACAGGTACTTCCTCTGGGGCCAACGTCCTGACTTTC	CASSDGTGTSSGANVLTF
.	TRBJ2-7	TRBV12-3/TRBV12-4	.	TGTGCCAGCAGTTGGGACTTCTCTTACGAGCAGTACTTC	CASSWDFSYEQYF
.	TRBJ2-3	TRBV7-9	.	TGTGCCAGCAGCTTAGCCGGACAGTATACGCAGTATTTT	CASSLAGQYTQYF
.	TRBJ2-1	TRBV19	once	TGTGCCAGTACCCTCAGACAGGGAGGGGAGCAGTTCTTC	CASTLRQGGEQFF
.	TRBJ2-2	TRBV7-9	.	TGTGCCAGCAGCTTCGAAGACGGGGAGCTGTTTTTT	CASSFEDGELFF
TRBD1	TRBJ2-7	TRBV19	.	TGTGCCAGTAGTGCAACCGGGACAGGGAGCTACGAGCAGTACTTC	CASSATGTGSYEQYF
.	TRBJ2-7	TRBV2	.	TGTGCCAGCAGTTCAATAGGGATCTCCTACGAGCAGTACTTC	CASSSIGISYEQYF
TRBD1	TRBJ1-2	TRBV11-2	once	TGTGCCAGCAGCTTTGGTCGAGGGGGCAGTGGCTACACCTTC	CASSFGRGGSGYTF
.	TRBJ2-7	TRBV7-9	.	TGTGCCAGCAGCGAAATCTCCTACGAGCAGTACTTC	CASSEISYEQYF
.	TRBJ2-7	TRBV19	once	TGTGCCAGCGTCCAGGGTTCGGGGCTCTCCTACGAGCAGTACTTC	CASVQGSGLSYEQYF
.	TRBJ2-7	TRBV6-5	.	TGTGCCAGCAGTCTACTCGGCTACGAGCAGTACTTC	CASSLLGYEQYF
.	TRBJ2-5	TRBV5-4	few	TGTGCCAGCAGCTTTGCGATGACAGTCCAAGAGACCCAGTACTTC	CASSFAMTVQETQYF
TRBD1	TRBJ2-2	TRBV7-2	.	TGTGCCAGCAGCCCCCCGGACAGGGGAGGAACCGGGGAGCTGTTTTTT	CASSPPDRGGTGELFF
TRBD1	TRBJ2-5	TRBV24-1	.	TGTGCCACTCTCCGGGACAGAGAAGAGACCCAGTACTTC	CATLRDREETQYF
.	TRBJ1-4	TRBV15	.	TGTGCCACCAGCAGAGCGCCGGACCTGGGTGAAAAACTGTTTTTT	CATSRAPDLGEKLFF
.	TRBJ1-6	TRBV27	.	TGTGCCAGCAGTTTTGATGGACGGCCCTATAATTCACCCCTCCACTTT	CASSFDGRPYNSPLHF
.	TRBJ1-2	TRBV6-5	.	TGTGCCAGCAGTTACGTCAGGGGAAGCTATGGCTACACCTTC	CASSYVRGSYGYTF
.	TRBJ2-5	TRBV3-1/TRBV3-2	.	TGTGCCAGCAGTTCGGTAGGGGAGACCCAGTACTTC	CASSSVGETQYF
.	TRBJ2-2	TRBV9	.	TGTGCCAGCAGCCCCCTCCCACTGAGCGGAGGCAACACCGGGGAGCTGTTTTTT	CASSPLPLSGGNTGELFF
.	TRBJ1-1	TRBV14	.	TGTGCCAGCAGCCCAAGGCAAGGGTTCTCTGAAGCTTTCTTT	CASSPRQGFSEAFF
.	TRBJ2-2	TRBV7-6	.	TGTGCCAGCAGCCTCGCGGCTACCGGGGAGCTGTTTTTT	CASSLAATGELFF
TRBD2	TRBJ2-1	TRBV19	.	TGTGCCAGTAGTATACGGGGGGGATACAATGAGCAGTTCTTC	CASSIRGGYNEQFF